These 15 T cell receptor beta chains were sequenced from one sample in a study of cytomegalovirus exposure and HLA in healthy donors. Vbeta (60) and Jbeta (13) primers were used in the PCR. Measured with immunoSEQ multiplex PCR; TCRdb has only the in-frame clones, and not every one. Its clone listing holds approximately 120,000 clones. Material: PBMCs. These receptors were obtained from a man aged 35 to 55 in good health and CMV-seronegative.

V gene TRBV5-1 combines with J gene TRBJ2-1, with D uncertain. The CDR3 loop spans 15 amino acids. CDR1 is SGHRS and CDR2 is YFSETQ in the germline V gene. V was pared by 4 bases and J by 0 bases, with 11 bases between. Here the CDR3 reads CASSTQASSYNEQFF. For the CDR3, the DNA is TGCGCCAGCAGCACCCAAGCGAGCTCCTACAATGAGCAGTTCTTC.

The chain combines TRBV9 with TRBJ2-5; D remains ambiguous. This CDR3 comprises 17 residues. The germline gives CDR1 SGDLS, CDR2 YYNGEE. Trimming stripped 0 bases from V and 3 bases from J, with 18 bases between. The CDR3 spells CASSVGAATYFEETQYF. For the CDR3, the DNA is TGTGCCAGCAGCGTAGGAGCCGCAACTTATTTTGAAGAGACCCAGTACTTC.

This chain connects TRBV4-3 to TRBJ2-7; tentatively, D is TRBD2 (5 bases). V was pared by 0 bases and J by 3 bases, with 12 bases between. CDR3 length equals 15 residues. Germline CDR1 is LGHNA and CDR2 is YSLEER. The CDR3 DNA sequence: TGCGCCAGCAGCCAAGATTTATCGGGGTTCTACGAGCAGTACTTC. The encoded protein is CASSQDLSGFYEQYF.

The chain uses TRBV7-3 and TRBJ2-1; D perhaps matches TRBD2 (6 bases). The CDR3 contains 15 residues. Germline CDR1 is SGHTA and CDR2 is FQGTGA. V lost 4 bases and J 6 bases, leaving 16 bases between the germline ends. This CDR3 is CASSSLAVIRNEQFF. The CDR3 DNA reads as TGTGCCAGCAGCTCCTTAGCGGTCATACGCAATGAGCAGTTCTTC.

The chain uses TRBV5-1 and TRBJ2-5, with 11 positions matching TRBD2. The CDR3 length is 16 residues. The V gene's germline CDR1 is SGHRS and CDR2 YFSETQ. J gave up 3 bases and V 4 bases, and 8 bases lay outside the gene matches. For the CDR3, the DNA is TGCGCCAGCAGCCCACCCCTGGGACTAGCGGAAGAGACCCAGTACTTC. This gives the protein CASSPPLGLAEETQYF.

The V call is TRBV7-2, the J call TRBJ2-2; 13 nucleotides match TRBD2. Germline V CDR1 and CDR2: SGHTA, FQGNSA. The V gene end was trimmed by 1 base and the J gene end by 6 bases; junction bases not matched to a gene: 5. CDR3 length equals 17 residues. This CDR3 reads CASSLGSGLAGAGELFF. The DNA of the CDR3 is TGTGCCAGCAGCTTAGGTTCCGGACTAGCGGGAGCCGGGGAGCTGTTTTTT. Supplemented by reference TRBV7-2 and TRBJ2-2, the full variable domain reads GAGVSQSPSNKVTEKGKDVELRCDPISGHTALYWYRQSLGQGLEFLIYFQGNSAPDKSGLPSDRFSAERTGGSVSTLTIQRTQQEDSAVYLCASSLGSGLAGAGELFFGEGSRLTVL.

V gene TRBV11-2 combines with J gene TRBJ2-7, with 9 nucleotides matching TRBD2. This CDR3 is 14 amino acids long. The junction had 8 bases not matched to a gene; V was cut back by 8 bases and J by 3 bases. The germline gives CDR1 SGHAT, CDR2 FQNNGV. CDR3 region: CASQWAGGGYEQYF. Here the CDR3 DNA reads TGTGCCAGCCAATGGGCGGGAGGGGGCTACGAGCAGTACTTC.

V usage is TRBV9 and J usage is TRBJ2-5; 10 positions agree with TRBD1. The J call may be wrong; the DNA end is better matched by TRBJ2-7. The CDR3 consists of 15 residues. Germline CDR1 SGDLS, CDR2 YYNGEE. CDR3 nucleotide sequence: TGTGCCAGCAGCGTCGGGACAGGGGACACCTACGAGCAGTACTTC. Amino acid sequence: CASSVGTGDTYEQYF.

CDR3 nucleotides: TGCGCCAGCGGACCGACAGCGGGAAACACCGGGGAGCTGTTTTTT. Amino acid sequence: CASGPTAGNTGELFF. The chain recombines TRBV5-1 with TRBJ2-2; TRBD2 matches at 7 bases. Germline CDR1 and CDR2: SGHRS and YFSETQ. V gave up 7 bases and J gave up 2 bases; unmatched junction bases: 8. This CDR3 is built from 15 residues.

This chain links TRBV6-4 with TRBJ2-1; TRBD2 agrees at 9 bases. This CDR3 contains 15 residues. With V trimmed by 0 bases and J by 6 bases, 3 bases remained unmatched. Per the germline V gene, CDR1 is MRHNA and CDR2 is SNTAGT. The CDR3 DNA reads TGTGCCAGCAGTGACTCGGCGGGAGGGAGCAATGAGCAGTTCTTC. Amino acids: CASSDSAGGSNEQFF.

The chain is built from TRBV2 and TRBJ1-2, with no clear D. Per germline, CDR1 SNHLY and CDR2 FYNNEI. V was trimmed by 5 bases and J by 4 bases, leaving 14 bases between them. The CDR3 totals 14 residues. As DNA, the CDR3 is TGTGCCAGCAGTAGCGTTTCTAGCTCCTATGGCTACACCTTC. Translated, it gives CASSSVSSSYGYTF.

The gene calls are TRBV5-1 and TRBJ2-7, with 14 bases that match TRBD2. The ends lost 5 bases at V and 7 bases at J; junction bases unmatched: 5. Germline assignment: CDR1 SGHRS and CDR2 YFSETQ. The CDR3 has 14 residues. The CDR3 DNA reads TGCGCCAGCAGGTCGACTAGCGGGAGGGCGGAGCAGTACTTC. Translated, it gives CASRSTSGRAEQYF.

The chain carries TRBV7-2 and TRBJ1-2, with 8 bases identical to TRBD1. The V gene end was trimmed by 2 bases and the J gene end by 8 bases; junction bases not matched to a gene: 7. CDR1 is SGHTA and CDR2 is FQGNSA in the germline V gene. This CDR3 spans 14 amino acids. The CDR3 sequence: CASSLTTGVGGYTF. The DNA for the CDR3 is TGTGCCAGCAGCTTAACGACAGGGGTTGGCGGCTACACCTTC.

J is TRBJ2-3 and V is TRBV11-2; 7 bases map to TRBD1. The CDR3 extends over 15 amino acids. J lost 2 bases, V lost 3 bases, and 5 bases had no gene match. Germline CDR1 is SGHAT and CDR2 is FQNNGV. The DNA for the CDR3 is TGTGCCAGCAGCTTCGAGGACAGGTACACAGATACGCAGTATTTT. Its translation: CASSFEDRYTDTQYF. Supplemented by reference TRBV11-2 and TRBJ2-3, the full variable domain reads EAGVAQSPRYKIIEKRQSVAFWCNPISGHATLYWYQQILGQGPKLLIQFQNNGVVDDSQLPKDRFSAERLKGVDSTLKIQPAKLEDSAVYLCASSFEDRYTDTQYFGPGTRLTVL.

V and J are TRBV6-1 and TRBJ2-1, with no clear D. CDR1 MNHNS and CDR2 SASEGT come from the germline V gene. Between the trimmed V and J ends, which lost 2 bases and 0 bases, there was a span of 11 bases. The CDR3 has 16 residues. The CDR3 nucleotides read TGTGCCAGCAGTGAACCGGCAGGCGTCTCCTACAATGAGCAGTTCTTC. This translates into CASSEPAGVSYNEQFF.